The 16 T cell receptor beta chains below come from one sample, sequenced in a study of T cell responses to AZD1222 COVID-19 vaccine. The assay was immunoSEQ multiplex PCR, and TCRdb's table has in-frame clones only and misses some. The table shows roughly 110,000 clones, with nearly 90% occurring only once. Sample: peripheral blood, taken 28 days after the second AZD1222 dose. The receptors shown here come from an adult who received the AZD1222 COVID-19 vaccine.

This clone was detected once. The genes are TRBV29-1 and TRBJ2-1, with D uncertain. The CDR3 covers 14 residues. Germline CDR1 reads SQVTM; CDR2 reads ANQGSEA. The V and J ends lost 2 bases and 0 bases respectively, with 8 bases between them. DNA of the CDR3: TGCAGCGTTGAACGCTGGGACTCCTACAATGAGCAGTTCTTC. Amino acid sequence: CSVERWDSYNEQFF.

This clone came up once. The chain has TRBV28 and TRBJ1-3; unclear D gene. The CDR3 extends over 15 amino acids. V shed 2 bases and J shed 1 base, with 9 bases lying between them. Germline V CDR1 and CDR2: MDHEN, SYDVKM. The CDR3, as DNA: TGTGCCAGCAGTTTACAGGTATTATCTGGAAACACCATATATTTT. Translated, it gives CASSLQVLSGNTIYF.

This rearrangement joins TRBV5-1 to TRBJ2-7; 8 bases align to TRBD2. This CDR3 region has 15 residues. The germline CDR1 and CDR2 sequences are SGHRS and YFSETQ. Trimming removed 0 bases from V and 4 bases from J; junction bases left unmatched: 6. Written as DNA, the CDR3 is TGCGCCAGCAGCTTGGATAGCGGGACGATTTACGAGCAGTACTTC. Translation: CASSLDSGTIYEQYF. The complete variable domain, with remaining parts taken from reference TRBV5-1 and TRBJ2-7, reads KAGVTQTPRYLIKTRGQQVTLSCSPISGHRSVSWYQQTPGQGLQFLFEYFSETQRNKGNFPGRFSGRQFSNSRSEMNVSTLELGDSALYLCASSLDSGTIYEQYFGPGTRLTVT.

The sample holds one count of this clone. V gene TRBV6-5 combines with J gene TRBJ1-4, with TRBD1 identical over 10 bases. J gave up 8 bases and V 6 bases, and 9 bases lay outside the gene matches. The CDR3 sequence is 15 residues long. Germline CDR1 is MNHEY and CDR2 is SVGAGI. CDR3 DNA: TGTGCCAGCAGGGGCGGACAGGGGGGGAGGGAAAAACTGTTTTTT. This translates into CASRGGQGGREKLFF.

A single count supports this clone. This chain links TRBV28 with TRBJ2-1, with D tentatively TRBD1 (5 bases). With 6 bases removed from V and 6 bases from J, the gap between germline ends came to 15 bases. The CDR3 is 14 amino acids. Germline V gene lookup returns CDR1 MDHEN and CDR2 SYDVKM. Written as DNA, the CDR3 is TGTGCCAGCAGAGACGGACAACCAGCCAATGAGCAGTTCTTC. Residues: CASRDGQPANEQFF.

The chain couples TRBV7-9 to TRBJ1-1; D perhaps matches TRBD1 (5 bases). This CDR3 has 14 amino acids. V was trimmed by 5 bases and J by 4 bases, leaving 14 bases between them. Germline CDR1 is SEHNR and CDR2 is FQNEAQ (reference sequence). The CDR3 nucleotides read TGTGCCAGCAGCCGGCTTGACAGCAGCACTGAAGCTTTCTTT. Its protein is CASSRLDSSTEAFF.

In this sample, this clone turned up a few times. J is TRBJ1-1 and V is TRBV4-1, with D maybe TRBD1 (5 bases). Per germline, CDR1 MGHRA and CDR2 YSYEKL. With 4 bases removed from V and 1 base from J, the gap between germline ends came to 13 bases. This CDR3 spans 15 amino acids. In DNA, the CDR3 is TGCGCCAGCAGCCCCCGGGGCACGGAGAACACTGAAGCTTTCTTT. It specifies CASSPRGTENTEAFF.

The table lists this clone with a few counts. The chain is built from TRBV7-9 and TRBJ1-4; D remains unclear. This CDR3 has 13 residues. The V gene lost 2 bases and the J gene lost 3 bases, with 4 bases spanning the gap. The germline V gene encodes CDR1 SEHNR and CDR2 FQNEAQ (reference sequence). The CDR3 sequence is CASSLSPNEKLFF. CDR3 DNA: TGTGCCAGCAGCTTAAGCCCTAATGAAAAACTGTTTTTT.

The chain's CDR3 is CASSEPQGGYYEQYF. CDR3 nucleotides: TGTGCCAGCAGCGAGCCGCAAGGGGGGTACTACGAGCAGTACTTC. The V gene is TRBV7-2, the J gene TRBJ2-7; D is possibly TRBD1 or TRBD2 (6 bases each). The CDR3 extends over 15 amino acids. In germline, CDR1 is SGHTA, CDR2 FQGNSA. Trimming pared 5 bases from V and 3 bases from J, leaving 17 bases between.

V is TRBV19 and J is TRBJ2-1; no clear D. CDR3 length: 18 amino acids. Trimming removed 7 bases from V and 1 base from J, with 23 bases in between. Germline V gives CDR1 LNHDA, CDR2 SQIVND (reference sequence). The CDR3 region has the DNA TGTGCCAGTATCCCAAACCTAAAGGATAAAAATTCCTACAATGAGCAGTTCTTC. Its protein is CASIPNLKDKNSYNEQFF.

Details on this clone: At one boundary the junction diverges from the germline segment, which might be a read error. The CDR3 sequence: CASSASMNTGELFF. The CDR3 DNA reads as TGTGCTAGCAGCGCCTCGATGAACACCGGGGAGCTGTTTTTT. This rearrangement joins TRBV7-7 to TRBJ2-2; D is ambiguous. CDR1 and CDR2 from the germline V gene are SSHAT and FNYEAQ (reference sequence). The CDR3 runs to 14 residues.

The chain recombines TRBV7-9 with TRBJ2-2; no clear D gene. The CDR3 sequence is 14 residues long. CDR1 is SEHNR, CDR2 FQNEAQ, per germline (reference sequence). The germline V and J ends were trimmed by 5 bases and 6 bases, with 13 bases remaining between them. The CDR3: CASSLGPGAGELFF. CDR3 DNA: TGTGCCAGCAGCCTAGGCCCAGGCGCCGGGGAGCTGTTTTTT.

V usage is TRBV5-1 and J usage is TRBJ2-7, with a possible D match to TRBD1 (5 bases). The germline V and J ends were trimmed by 7 bases and 6 bases, with 14 bases remaining between them. The CDR3 totals 12 residues. Germline lookup yields CDR1 SGHRS and CDR2 YFSETQ. The CDR3 reads CASGAGFAEQYF. DNA for the CDR3: TGCGCCAGCGGAGCAGGGTTTGCCGAGCAGTACTTC.

The rearrangement links TRBV3-1 (or the pseudogene TRBV3-2) to TRBJ2-7; D call uncertain. This CDR3 has 14 amino acids. The germline V gene encodes CDR1 LGHDT and CDR2 YNNKEL (reference sequence). V was clipped by 6 bases and J by 3 bases, with 15 bases between them. DNA of the CDR3: TGTGCCAGCAGTCAATATTCCGGGTTCTACGAGCAGTACTTC. It is translated as CASSQYSGFYEQYF.

This chain links TRBV7-9 with TRBJ1-2, with D possibly TRBD1 on 6 matching bases. The germline V gene has CDR1 SEHNR and CDR2 FQNEAQ (reference sequence). CDR3 length equals 13 residues. Between the trimmed V and J ends, which lost 5 bases and 2 bases, there was a span of 9 bases. CDR3 residues: CASSQGQNYGYTF. The CDR3 bases are TGTGCCAGCAGCCAGGGACAAAACTATGGCTACACCTTC.

The chain is built from TRBV19 and TRBJ1-2; 9 bases align to TRBD1. The CDR3 consists of 14 residues. V lost 6 bases, J lost 6 bases, and 8 bases stayed unmatched. The germline CDR1 and CDR2 sequences are LNHDA and SQIVND (reference sequence). As DNA, the CDR3 is TGTGCCAGTAGGGGACAGGGATTCAGCCATGGCTACACCTTC. It specifies CASRGQGFSHGYTF.